These 20 T cell receptor beta chains originate from one sample sequenced in a study of vaccination and CD4 T cells after COVID-19. Treatment here: 10-day PBMC culture with coronavirus spike peptide pools or control peptides (ViraFEST assay). No antigens are known for them. Sequenced with the Oncomine TCR Beta short-read assay was DNA taken from cultured CD4+ T cells. TCRdb called the PCR reads again in MiXCR, with one record for every CDR3 protein. The table records 20,000 to 25,000 distinct CDR3 sequences, about 51% of them present only once. Sequencing was done on a sample of CD4+ T cells from blood, cultured in vitro. The receptors derive from a human donor who had recovered from COVID-19.

This clonotype has a single count. V is TRBV7-3 and J is TRBJ2-1; D is perhaps TRBD1 (6 bases). The CDR3 spans 15 residues. Trimming cost V 2 bases and J 8 bases, with 16 bases left between them. Germline V gene data show CDR1 as SGHTA and CDR2 as FQGTGA. CDR3 in amino acids: CASSLQGPGLDEQFF. In DNA form, the CDR3 reads TGTGCCAGCAGCTTACAGGGGCCCGGTTTGGATGAGCAGTTCTTC.

This clonotype was counted only a few times. V gene TRBV7-2 combines with J gene TRBJ2-2, with D perhaps matching TRBD1 (5 bases). Germline V gives CDR1 SGHTA, CDR2 FQGNSA. Trimming stripped 5 bases from V and 6 bases from J, with 10 bases between. This CDR3 comprises 13 residues. The CDR3 nucleotides read TGTGCCAGCAGCCCAGGGATTTCCGGGGAGCTGTTTTTT. Protein product: CASSPGISGELFF.

This clonotype has more than one count but fewer than ten. This chain links TRBV3-1 with TRBJ2-3; 9 bases match TRBD2. CDR1 and CDR2 from the germline V gene are LGHDT and YNNKEL (reference sequence). The CDR3 runs 15 residues. The V and J ends lost 4 bases and 3 bases, in that order; junction bases with no gene match: 5. The DNA of the CDR3 is TGTGCCAGCAGCCGAGAAGCGGGAGGAACAGATACGCAGTATTTT. Translated, it gives CASSREAGGTDTQYF.

In regard to this clonotype: In this CDR3 the conserved last residue, phenylalanine or tryptophan, is missing, so a read error is likely. V usage is TRBV20-1 and J usage is TRBJ2-7, with TRBD1 matching over 8 bases. V trimming: 6 bases; J trimming: 5 bases; junction bases outside the gene matches: 9. Per the germline V gene, CDR1 is DFQATT and CDR2 is SNEGSKA (reference sequence). This CDR3 is built from 13 residues. In nucleotides, the CDR3 is TGCAGTGCCCCCCAACAGGGGGTCAACGAGCAGTACCTC. Protein sequence: CSAPQQGVNEQYL.

The chain carries TRBV20-1 and TRBJ1-1; tentative D call: TRBD1 (6 bases). V lost 3 bases and J 10 bases, leaving 18 bases between the germline ends. There are 13 residues in the CDR3. CDR1 and CDR2 (germline): DFQATT, SNEGSKA (reference sequence). The CDR3 spells CSASAGAGGGAFF. For the CDR3, the DNA is TGCAGTGCTAGTGCAGGGGCGGGTGGCGGAGCTTTCTTT.

The chain carries TRBV18 and TRBJ1-1; D gene unclear. The V and J ends lost 4 bases and 4 bases respectively, with 13 bases between them. CDR3 length: 14 amino acids. Germline V gene lookup returns CDR1 KGHSH and CDR2 LQKENI. The CDR3 nucleotides read TGTGCCAGCTCACTCCCAGGTGGGTCCACTGAAGCTTTCTTT. Translating it yields CASSLPGGSTEAFF.

The gene calls are TRBV7-6 and TRBJ1-3, with TRBD1 identical over 7 bases. CDR1 is SGHVS and CDR2 is FNYEAQ in the germline V gene. The junction had 6 bases not matched to a gene; V was cut back by 5 bases and J by 2 bases. The CDR3 consists of 15 residues. CDR3 sequence reads: CASSPDTGAGNTIYF. The CDR3 nucleotides read TGTGCCAGCAGCCCAGACACAGGGGCTGGAAACACCATATATTTT.

This clonotype appeared a few times. The rearrangement joins TRBV24-1 to TRBJ2-2; unclear D gene. In germline, CDR1 is KGHDR, CDR2 SFDVKD. Deletions cut 10 bases from V and 5 bases from J, with 13 bases between. The CDR3 extends over 13 amino acids. The DNA for the CDR3 is TGTGCCACTAGGCAAGCTGGGACCGGGGAGCTGTTTTTT. It encodes CATRQAGTGELFF.

This rearrangement joins TRBV7-2 to TRBJ2-1; D is unclear. This CDR3 is 12 amino acids long. With 3 bases removed from V and 5 bases from J, the gap between germline ends came to 5 bases. In germline, CDR1 is SGHTA, CDR2 FQGNSA. CDR3 sequence reads: CASSFYNNEQFF. The DNA for the CDR3 is TGTGCCAGCAGCTTTTATAACAATGAGCAGTTCTTC.

V is TRBV20-1 and J is TRBJ1-5, with a tentative D call TRBD1 (5 bases). Germline assignment: CDR1 DFQATT and CDR2 SNEGSKA (reference sequence). The germline V and J ends were trimmed by 3 bases and 3 bases, with 18 bases remaining between them. CDR3 length: 16 residues. CDR3 in amino acids: CSASPTGTPFNQPQHF. In DNA form, the CDR3 reads TGCAGTGCTAGCCCAACCGGGACCCCCTTCAATCAGCCCCAGCATTTT.

This clonotype was seen a handful of times. The V call is TRBV2, the J call TRBJ2-4, with 9 bases aligning to TRBD2. CDR3 length: 14 residues. CDR1 and CDR2 (germline): SNHLY, FYNNEI. The V segment lost 6 bases and the J segment 8 bases; nucleotides outside the gene matches: 8. CDR3 amino acids: CASSRGGATDIQYF. CDR3 DNA: TGTGCCAGCAGCCGCGGGGGGGCTACTGACATTCAGTACTTC.

V usage is TRBV7-9 and J usage is TRBJ1-4; tentatively, D is TRBD1 (5 bases). Germline CDR1 and CDR2: SEHNR and FQNEAQ (reference sequence). This CDR3 comprises 16 residues. V was clipped by 6 bases and J by 3 bases, with 17 bases between them. CDR3 DNA: TGTGCCAGCAGACCTTCTGGGGCGGGGGCTAATGAAAAACTGTTTTTT. Protein sequence: CASRPSGAGANEKLFF.

This clonotype was recorded a few times. The chain combines TRBV30 with TRBJ2-3; 13 bases map to TRBD2. The V segment lost 5 bases and the J segment 2 bases; nucleotides outside the gene matches: 4. Germline lookup yields CDR1 GTSNPN and CDR2 SVGIG (reference sequence). This CDR3 region has 15 residues. The CDR3 here is CAWGGLAGLTDTQYF. The DNA for the CDR3 is TGTGCCTGGGGGGGACTAGCGGGACTCACAGATACGCAGTATTTT.

Only a few counts were recorded for this clonotype. The chain joins TRBV20-1 to TRBJ1-2, with TRBD1 as a possible D gene (6 bases). The CDR3 covers 12 residues. From germline, CDR1 is DFQATT and CDR2 SNEGSKA (reference sequence). The CDR3 coding sequence is TGCAGGGGAGGGGGGGGTGACTATGGCTACACCTTC. Protein sequence: CRGGGGDYGYTF.

The rearrangement links TRBV20-1 to TRBJ2-7; D is ambiguous. CDR3 size: 13 residues. Looked up from germline, CDR1 is DFQATT and CDR2 is SNEGSKA (reference sequence). V lost 3 bases, J lost 3 bases, and 12 bases lay in between. The CDR3 region is CSASGGYNYEQYF. CDR3 DNA: TGCAGTGCTAGTGGCGGATACAACTACGAGCAGTACTTC.

This clonotype was counted between two and nine times. V usage is TRBV5-1 and J usage is TRBJ1-2; D ambiguous. Trimming shortened V by 0 bases and J by 5 bases, and 5 bases separated the two germline ends. The CDR3 has 12 residues. Germline V gene lookup returns CDR1 SGHRS and CDR2 YFSETQ. This chain's CDR3 is CASSLEGYGYTF. DNA of the CDR3: TGCGCCAGCAGCTTGGAAGGGTATGGCTACACCTTC.

V gene TRBV11-2 combines with J gene TRBJ1-2; D may be TRBD1 (5 bases). The V end was cut by 4 bases, the J end by 8 bases, with 17 bases between. Germline V lookup: CDR1 SGHAT, CDR2 FQNNGV. This CDR3 has 14 amino acids. CDR3 in amino acids: CASSWGWQDQGYTF. CDR3 DNA sequence: TGTGCCAGCAGCTGGGGGTGGCAGGACCAAGGCTACACCTTC.

This clonotype has a handful of counts. The chain links TRBV5-4 to TRBJ2-5; 7 positions agree with TRBD2. The trim removed 7 bases at V and 4 bases at J, leaving 10 bases unmatched. Germline CDR1 reads SGHNT; CDR2 reads YYREEE (reference sequence). This CDR3 is built from 14 residues. As DNA, the CDR3 is TGTGCCAGCCGCATGGGGGGGGGTTTAGAGACCCAGTACTTC. Encoded protein: CASRMGGGLETQYF.

This clonotype was recorded once. This rearrangement joins TRBV7-3 to TRBJ1-6, with a weak D call TRBD1 (5 bases). The CDR3 totals 15 residues. Trimming left V 1 base short and J 7 bases short, with 11 bases between. Germline lookup yields CDR1 SGHTA and CDR2 FQGTGA. DNA of the CDR3: TGTGCCAGCAGCTTAATCGGGGGAGGCAATTCACCCCTCCACTTT. It is translated as CASSLIGGGNSPLHF.

This clonotype was detected only a few times. The chain employs TRBV20-1 and TRBJ1-1; 9 bases match TRBD1. The CDR3 is 15 amino acids. V shed 5 bases and J 5 bases; nucleotides not matched to a gene: 12. Germline CDR1 and CDR2: DFQATT and SNEGSKA (reference sequence). The CDR3 DNA follows: TGCAGTGCTTCACAGGGGGCGAACCTCGGGACTGAAGCTTTCTTT. Amino acid sequence: CSASQGANLGTEAFF.